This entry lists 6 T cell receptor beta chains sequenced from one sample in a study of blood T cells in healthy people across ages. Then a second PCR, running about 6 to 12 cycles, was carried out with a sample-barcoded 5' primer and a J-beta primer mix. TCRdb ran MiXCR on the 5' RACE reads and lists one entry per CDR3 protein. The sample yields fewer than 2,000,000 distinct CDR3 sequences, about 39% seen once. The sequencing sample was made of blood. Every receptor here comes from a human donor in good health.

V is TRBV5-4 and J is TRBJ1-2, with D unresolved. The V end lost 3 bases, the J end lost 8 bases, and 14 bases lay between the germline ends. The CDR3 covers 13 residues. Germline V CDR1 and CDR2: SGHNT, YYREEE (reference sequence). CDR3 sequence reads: CASSWRKEGGYTF. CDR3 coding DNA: TGTGCCAGCAGCTGGAGGAAAGAGGGAGGCTACACCTTC.

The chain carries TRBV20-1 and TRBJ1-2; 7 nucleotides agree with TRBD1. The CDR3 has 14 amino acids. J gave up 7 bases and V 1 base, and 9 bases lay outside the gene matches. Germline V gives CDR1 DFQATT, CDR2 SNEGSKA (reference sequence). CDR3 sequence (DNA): TGCAGTGCTAGAGGGCTACAGGGGATTCGTGGCTACACCTTC. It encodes CSARGLQGIRGYTF.

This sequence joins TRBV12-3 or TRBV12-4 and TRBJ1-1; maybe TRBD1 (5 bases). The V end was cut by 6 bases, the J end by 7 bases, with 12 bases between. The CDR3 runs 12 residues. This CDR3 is CASRPPGSEAFF. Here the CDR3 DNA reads TGTGCCAGCAGACCTCCAGGGAGTGAAGCTTTCTTT.

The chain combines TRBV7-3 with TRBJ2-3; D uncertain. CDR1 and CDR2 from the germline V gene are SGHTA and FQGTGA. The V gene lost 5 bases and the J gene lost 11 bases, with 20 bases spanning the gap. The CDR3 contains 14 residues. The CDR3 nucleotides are TGTGCCAGCAGCATAGGACCCTCGTTTGTAGGGCAGTATTTT. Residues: CASSIGPSFVGQYF.

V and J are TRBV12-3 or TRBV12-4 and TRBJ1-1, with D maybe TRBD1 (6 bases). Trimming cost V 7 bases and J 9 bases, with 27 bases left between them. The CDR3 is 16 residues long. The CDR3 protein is CASTTSRGTLLLKAFF. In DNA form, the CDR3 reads TGTGCCAGCACCACATCTCGTGGGACACTGTTGTTGAAAGCTTTCTTT.

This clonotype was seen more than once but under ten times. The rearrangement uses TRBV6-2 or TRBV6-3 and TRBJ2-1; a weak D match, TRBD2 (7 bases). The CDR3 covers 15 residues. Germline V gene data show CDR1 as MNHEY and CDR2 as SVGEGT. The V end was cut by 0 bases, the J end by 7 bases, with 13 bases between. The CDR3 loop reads CASSYSGGAWNEQFF. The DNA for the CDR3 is TGTGCCAGCAGTTACTCGGGGGGGGCCTGGAATGAGCAGTTCTTC.